Below, 8 T cell receptor beta chains from the same sample are listed, as sequenced in a study of early T cells in non-severe SARS-CoV-2 infection. MiXCR, run by TCRdb on the 5' RACE reads, gives a single entry per CDR3 protein. The sample comprises around 70,000 distinct CDR3 sequences, 15% to 18% of which are singletons, and roughly 12% rests with the top ten. What was sequenced was whole blood. These receptor sequences come from an adult who was a healthcare worker with PCR-confirmed SARS-CoV-2 infection or an uninfected control (not recorded which).

The table lists this clonotype with a count of one. This rearrangement joins TRBV29-1 to TRBJ2-7; 7 positions agree with TRBD1. This CDR3 has 13 amino acids. V dropped 4 bases and J dropped 7; count of bases not matched to a gene: 10. Germline V gives CDR1 SQVTM, CDR2 ANQGSEA. This CDR3 reads CSVAPDREGEQYF. The CDR3 DNA sequence: TGCAGCGTTGCGCCCGACAGGGAAGGGGAGCAGTACTTC.

This clonotype was detected only a few times. V and J are TRBV12-3 or TRBV12-4 and TRBJ1-5; TRBD1 matches at 12 bases. V lost 6 bases, J lost 7 bases, and 13 bases stayed unmatched. The CDR3 contains 17 residues. The CDR3 nucleotides read TGTGCCAGCAGCCGTGGGGGACAGGGGGCGTTAGGCCAGCCCCAGCATTTT. Its protein product is CASSRGGQGALGQPQHF.

This clonotype has just one count. The rearrangement uses TRBV9 and TRBJ2-3, with 7 bases lining up with TRBD1. V shed 4 bases, J shed 0 bases, and the junction held 5 bases outside the gene matches. The CDR3 length is 15 residues. Germline lookup yields CDR1 SGDLS and CDR2 YYNGEE. The CDR3 nucleotides are TGTGCCAGCAGCACCCACAGGGGAAGCACAGATACGCAGTATTTT. It encodes CASSTHRGSTDTQYF.

This clonotype was counted a few times. The J gene is TRBJ2-1, the V gene TRBV5-1; weak D call: TRBD2 (5 bases). Trimming took off 4 bases at V and 6 bases at J, with 11 bases between the two ends. The CDR3 contains 13 residues. Germline CDR1 and CDR2: SGHRS and YFSETQ. The CDR3 protein is CASSLGGRNEQFF. DNA for the CDR3: TGCGCCAGCAGCCTTGGAGGACGCAATGAGCAGTTCTTC.

Of note for this clonotype: A much more abundant neighbour one base away suggests this may be a read error. The chain joins TRBV2 to TRBJ1-5; D unclear. CDR1 SNHLY and CDR2 FYNNEI come from the germline V gene. The length of the CDR3 is 12 residues. CDR3 DNA sequence: TGTGCCAGCGGGTCCCCGAATCACCCCCAGCATTTT. This translates into CASGSPNHPQHF.

This clonotype was recorded many times. The chain uses TRBV12-3 or TRBV12-4 and TRBJ1-1; possible D gene TRBD1, 5 bases. The ends were cut back, 3 bases at V and 8 bases at J, with 19 bases in the middle. The CDR3 contains 15 residues. CDR3 nucleotide sequence: TGTGCCAGCAGTTTGTTTGGGGCGAGGTCTGGAGAAGCTTTCTTT. Translated, it gives CASSLFGARSGEAFF.

In its sample, this clonotype was seen many times. V and J are TRBV4-3 and TRBJ1-2; tentatively, D is TRBD1 (6 bases). Germline V lookup: CDR1 LGHNA, CDR2 YSLEER. The CDR3 is 15 amino acids. Trimming pared 0 bases from V and 6 bases from J, leaving 14 bases between. The CDR3 bases are TGCGCCAGCAGCCAAGAGGGGGGCAGGATCGATGGCTACACCTTC. It is translated as CASSQEGGRIDGYTF.

This chain joins TRBV7-3 and TRBJ2-2; a possible D gene is TRBD2 (6 bases). Germline-derived CDR1 and CDR2 are SGHTA and FQGTGA. Trimming left V 0 bases short and J 3 bases short, with 8 bases between. The length of the CDR3 is 15 residues. CDR3 amino acids: CASSLTGGDTGELFF. CDR3 DNA sequence: TGTGCCAGCAGCTTAACGGGAGGTGACACCGGGGAGCTGTTTTTT.